These 25 T cell receptor beta chains originate from one sample sequenced in a study of T-cell memory formation after mild COVID-19. TCRdb processed the 5' RACE reads anew with MiXCR; each CDR3 protein has one entry. Among hundreds of thousands of distinct CDR3 sequences, over 25% were seen once, and the ten largest hold about 14%. The sample was PBMCs or a T cell subset sorted from them (not recorded which). Receptors originate from an adult woman who had mild COVID-19 (a few samples of this study predate the infection). Cell type and time point are not known.

This clonotype showed up just a few times. This chain links TRBV7-9 with TRBJ2-7, with 10 positions matching TRBD1. The CDR3 is 15 residues long. With 5 bases clipped from V and 2 bases from J, the junction kept 6 bases outside the gene matches. Germline V gene sequence: CDR1 SEHNR, CDR2 FQNEAQ (reference sequence). CDR3 region: CASSTGQGGAYEQYF. CDR3 nucleotides: TGTGCCAGCAGCACAGGACAGGGGGGCGCCTACGAGCAGTACTTC.

In this sample, this clonotype turned up a few times. The rearrangement uses TRBV5-1 and TRBJ2-6; D is undetermined. This CDR3 spans 17 amino acids. Trimming removed 7 bases from V and 2 bases from J, with 19 bases in between. Looked up from germline, CDR1 is SGHRS and CDR2 is YFSETQ. The CDR3 DNA reads as TGCGCCAGCTCCCAGAGAGGTGCATCCCCTGGGGCCAACGTCCTGACTTTC. This gives the protein CASSQRGASPGANVLTF.

The chain employs TRBV6-5 and TRBJ2-7; possibly TRBD1 or TRBD2 for D (6 bases each). CDR1 MNHEY and CDR2 SVGAGI come from the germline V gene. The germline V and J ends were trimmed by 4 bases and 3 bases, with 13 bases remaining between them. This CDR3 has 14 amino acids. CDR3 DNA sequence: TGTGCCAGCAGTTTCTCCGGGGGCTACTACGAGCAGTACTTC. Translated: CASSFSGGYYEQYF.

The V gene is TRBV7-9, the J gene TRBJ1-1; unclear D gene. This CDR3 is built from 13 residues. CDR1 SEHNR and CDR2 FQNEAQ come from the germline V gene (reference sequence). V lost 4 bases, J lost 0 bases, and 6 bases lay in between. CDR3 loop: CASSYAMNTEAFF. CDR3 sequence (DNA): TGTGCCAGCAGCTATGCCATGAACACTGAAGCTTTCTTT.

The chain recombines TRBV20-1 with TRBJ1-2, with TRBD1 matching 8 bases. This CDR3 contains 14 residues. The germline CDR1 and CDR2 sequences are DFQATT and SNEGSKA (reference sequence). V trimming: 1 base; J trimming: 6 bases; junction bases outside the gene matches: 7. The CDR3 region has the DNA TGCAGTGCTAGAGTTGACAGGGGTTTTCATGGCTACACCTTC. This encodes CSARVDRGFHGYTF.

This clonotype appeared a few times. The rearrangement links TRBV6-5 to TRBJ1-4; no clear D. Trimming removed 0 bases from V and 1 base from J, with 6 bases in between. In germline, CDR1 is MNHEY, CDR2 SVGAGI. The CDR3 totals 15 residues. CDR3 sequence (DNA): TGTGCCAGCAGTTACTCAGTTGGAACTAATGAAAAACTGTTTTTT. Amino acids: CASSYSVGTNEKLFF.

This clonotype appeared a few times. The genes are TRBV2 and TRBJ2-2; D not certain. Between the trimmed V and J ends, which lost 2 bases and 8 bases, there was a span of 9 bases. The CDR3 is made up of 13 amino acids. The germline V gene has CDR1 SNHLY and CDR2 FYNNEI. CDR3 region: CASSEPRVGELFF. The CDR3 DNA sequence: TGTGCCAGCAGTGAACCCCGGGTTGGGGAGCTGTTTTTT.

The chain combines TRBV7-8 with TRBJ1-2; D not certain. The length of the CDR3 is 16 residues. V was cut by 5 bases and J by 4 bases, with 20 bases left in between. Germline values: CDR1 SGHVS, CDR2 FQNEAQ. CDR3: CASSEWGAGVGYGYTF. The DNA of the CDR3 is TGTGCCAGCAGCGAGTGGGGTGCGGGCGTTGGCTATGGCTACACCTTC.

This clonotype came up a few times. V is TRBV24-1 and J is TRBJ2-2; D could derive from TRBD1 or TRBD2 (5 bases each). Between the trimmed V and J ends, which lost 4 bases and 0 bases, there was a span of 8 bases. The CDR3 has 15 residues. In germline, CDR1 is KGHDR, CDR2 SFDVKD. The DNA of the CDR3 is TGTGCCACCAGTGACCCGGGACCGAACACCGGGGAGCTGTTTTTT. Translated: CATSDPGPNTGELFF.

This rearrangement joins TRBV9 to TRBJ2-1; D tentatively fits TRBD1 or TRBD2 (5 bases each). Trimming cost V 3 bases and J 6 bases, with 16 bases left between them. This CDR3 has 15 residues. CDR1 and CDR2 (germline): SGDLS, YYNGEE. DNA for the CDR3: TGTGCCAGCAGCGAGGGCCCTGAGGGACCCAATGAGCAGTTCTTC. Its protein is CASSEGPEGPNEQFF.

The chain couples TRBV3-1 to TRBJ1-3; no reliable D call. V lost 1 base to trimming and J lost 0 bases, with 13 bases between them. CDR3 size: 17 residues. In germline, CDR1 is LGHDT, CDR2 YNNKEL (reference sequence). The CDR3 nucleotides read TGTGCCAGCAGCCAAGGTTGGAGGGTAGGCTCTGGAAACACCATATATTTT. This sequence encodes CASSQGWRVGSGNTIYF.

This clonotype is a singleton in its sample. The V and J genes are TRBV20-1 and TRBJ1-4, with D perhaps TRBD1 (6 bases). CDR1 DFQATT and CDR2 SNEGSKA come from the germline V gene (reference sequence). The CDR3 spans 14 residues. V lost 0 bases and J lost 5, with 10 bases in between. The CDR3 sequence: CSARERGANEKLFF. In DNA form, the CDR3 reads TGCAGTGCTAGAGAGCGGGGGGCGAATGAAAAACTGTTTTTT.

This clonotype has only a few counts. This CDR3 is CASSPWASTDTQYF. CDR3 in DNA: TGTGCCAGCAGCCCTTGGGCTAGCACAGATACGCAGTATTTT. This chain links TRBV7-2 with TRBJ2-3; D is ambiguous. CDR3 size: 14 residues. Germline CDR1 reads SGHTA; CDR2 reads FQGNSA. The ends were cut back, 5 bases at V and 0 bases at J, with 9 bases in the middle.

This clonotype was detected a few times. The chain joins TRBV10-3 to TRBJ2-2; D unresolved. V was cut by 8 bases and J by 6 bases, with 13 bases left in between. Germline CDR1 reads ENHRY; CDR2 reads SYGVKD. The CDR3 runs to 13 residues. CDR3 amino acids: CAIGLQLAGELFF. The CDR3 DNA follows: TGTGCCATCGGCCTCCAGTTAGCCGGGGAGCTGTTTTTT.

The chain has TRBV20-1 and TRBJ2-1; possible D gene TRBD2, 6 bases. Germline loops: CDR1 DFQATT, CDR2 SNEGSKA (reference sequence). Trimming cost V 0 bases and J 5 bases, with 32 bases left between them. CDR3 length: 21 residues. As DNA, the CDR3 is TGCAGTGCTAGAGATCTTGGGAGCCGGCGGGGAGGCGGGTCGTGGCACAATGAGCAGTTCTTC. Its translation is CSARDLGSRRGGGSWHNEQFF.

This clonotype was detected a few times. The V and J genes are TRBV7-9 and TRBJ2-1, with D perhaps being TRBD1 or TRBD2 (5 bases each). This CDR3 contains 12 residues. V lost 7 bases to trimming and J lost 12 bases, with 16 bases between them. The germline CDR1 and CDR2 sequences are SEHNR and FQNEAQ (reference sequence). The CDR3 nucleotides are TGTGCCAGCACCACCGGGGCCTACCGGCAGTTCTTC. Its protein product is CASTTGAYRQFF.

The CDR3 reads CASSPGGLNYGYTF. For the CDR3, the DNA is TGCGCCAGCAGCCCCGGGGGTCTAAACTATGGCTACACCTTC. The chain has TRBV5-1 and TRBJ1-2; perhaps TRBD1 as D (5 bases). Trimming took 4 bases from V and 2 from J, leaving 12 bases between them. This CDR3 contains 14 residues. Germline V gives CDR1 SGHRS, CDR2 YFSETQ.

The V gene is TRBV20-1, the J gene TRBJ2-5, with 10 positions matching TRBD1. From germline, CDR1 is DFQATT and CDR2 SNEGSKA (reference sequence). V lost 6 bases to trimming and J lost 2 bases; unmatched junction nucleotides: 9. This CDR3 contains 15 residues. CDR3 region: CSAPRDRGLQETQYF. CDR3 in DNA: TGCAGTGCCCCCAGGGACAGGGGTCTGCAAGAGACCCAGTACTTC.

This clonotype occurred a few times. This chain uses TRBV6-2 or TRBV6-3 with TRBJ1-1; TRBD1 matches at 7 bases. Germline V lookup: CDR1 MNHEY, CDR2 SVGEGT. After removal of 8 bases from V and 2 bases from J, the junction contained 5 bases not matched to a gene. The CDR3 has 13 amino acids. This CDR3 is CASRWDSNTEAFF. The CDR3 DNA sequence: TGTGCCAGCCGTTGGGACAGCAACACTGAAGCTTTCTTT.

This clonotype showed up just a few times. The chain joins TRBV12-3 or TRBV12-4 to TRBJ2-3; possibly TRBD1 for D (6 bases). Trimming took off 1 base at V and 4 bases at J, with 12 bases between the two ends. The CDR3 extends over 15 amino acids. The CDR3 DNA reads TGTGCCAGCAGTTTAGTACAGGGTGGCCCAGATACGCAGTATTTT. It is translated as CASSLVQGGPDTQYF.

The chain carries TRBV12-3 or TRBV12-4 and TRBJ2-1; 10 bases line up with TRBD2. The V segment lost 0 bases and the J segment 7 bases; nucleotides outside the gene matches: 9. The CDR3 loop spans 17 amino acids. The CDR3 DNA sequence: TGTGCCAGCAGTTTAGCGCGAGCGGGAGGGCCCTTTAATGAGCAGTTCTTC. It translates to CASSLARAGGPFNEQFF.

V is TRBV7-9 and J is TRBJ1-4; D unclear. Trimming removed 3 bases from V and 8 bases from J, with 7 bases in between. Germline CDR1 SEHNR, CDR2 FQNEAQ (reference sequence). This CDR3 is 12 amino acids long. For the CDR3, the DNA is TGTGCCAGCAGCTTGGGTCGGGAAAAACTGTTTTTT. This translates into CASSLGREKLFF.

In this sample, this clonotype turned up a few times. The chain uses TRBV24-1 and TRBJ2-5, with 8 nucleotides matching TRBD1. The CDR3 is made up of 13 amino acids. V trimming: 2 bases; J trimming: 7 bases; junction bases outside the gene matches: 2. Germline CDR1 is KGHDR and CDR2 is SFDVKD. CDR3 amino acids: CATSDSGGRTQYF. The CDR3 DNA reads as TGTGCCACCAGTGATTCAGGGGGCAGGACCCAGTACTTC.

This clonotype turned up a few times. The chain recombines TRBV6-1 with TRBJ2-7; D is unclear. Deletions cut 1 base from V and 3 bases from J, with 13 bases between. Germline CDR1 reads MNHNS; CDR2 reads SASEGT. This CDR3 has 15 residues. The CDR3 reads CASSEERTRSYEQYF. DNA for the CDR3: TGTGCCAGCAGTGAAGAACGGACGCGTAGCTACGAGCAGTACTTC.

This clonotype was observed a handful of times. The chain has TRBV5-1 and TRBJ2-7, with 9 nucleotides matching TRBD2. The length of the CDR3 is 19 residues. With V trimmed by 7 bases and J by 0 bases, 20 bases remained unmatched. CDR1 is SGHRS, CDR2 YFSETQ, per germline. The CDR3 is CASRGPGAGGLSSSYEQYF. CDR3 nucleotide sequence: TGCGCCAGCCGGGGCCCGGGAGCGGGGGGCCTATCCAGCTCCTACGAGCAGTACTTC.